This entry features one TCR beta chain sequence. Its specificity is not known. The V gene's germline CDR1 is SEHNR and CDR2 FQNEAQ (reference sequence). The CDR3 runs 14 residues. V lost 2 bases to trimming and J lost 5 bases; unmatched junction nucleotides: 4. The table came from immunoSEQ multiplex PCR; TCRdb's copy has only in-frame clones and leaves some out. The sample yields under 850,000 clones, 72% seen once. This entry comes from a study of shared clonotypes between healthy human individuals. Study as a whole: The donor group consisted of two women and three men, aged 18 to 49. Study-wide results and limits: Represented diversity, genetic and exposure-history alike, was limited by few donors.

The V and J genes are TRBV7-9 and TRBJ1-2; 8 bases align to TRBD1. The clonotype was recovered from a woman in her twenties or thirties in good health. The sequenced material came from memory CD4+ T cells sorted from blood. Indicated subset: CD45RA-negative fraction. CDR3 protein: CASSLPGQEYGYTF. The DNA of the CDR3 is TGTGCCAGCAGCTTACCGGGACAGGAATATGGCTACACCTTC.